One sample yielded the 18 T cell receptor beta chains listed below, sequenced in a study of shared T cell receptors in the human thymus. Profiled with immunoSEQ multiplex PCR; TCRdb holds only in-frame clones, not every one. The sample records more than 550,000 clones, approximately 85% being singletons. This same sample was also part of a study on human thymus T cells.

The specimen sequenced was thymocytes. All receptors derive from a girl under two years old with a congenital heart defect.

Note on this clone: This sample also contains other DNA sequences that code for the same CDR3. The V gene is TRBV6-6, the J gene TRBJ2-1, with a possible D match to TRBD2 (7 bases). Germline-derived CDR1 and CDR2 are MNHNY and SVGAGI (reference sequence). Trimming cost V 10 bases and J 5 bases, with 15 bases left between them. This CDR3 is built from 13 residues. The CDR3 loop is CATVGGEDNEQFF. The CDR3 DNA reads TGTGCCACGGTAGGGGGGGAAGACAATGAGCAGTTCTTC.

The rearrangement uses TRBV7-9 and TRBJ1-1; D not resolved. This CDR3 is built from 18 residues. Germline assignment: CDR1 SEHNR and CDR2 FQNEAQ (reference sequence). V was cut by 3 bases and J by 0 bases, with 20 bases left in between. The CDR3 sequence is CASSFDYRATVVNTEAFF. The DNA for the CDR3 is TGTGCCAGCAGCTTCGACTATCGGGCCACGGTCGTGAACACTGAAGCTTTCTTT.

V is TRBV12-5 and J is TRBJ2-5; 10 bases are shared with TRBD2. V trimming: 0 bases; J trimming: 0 bases; junction bases outside the gene matches: 4. In germline, CDR1 is LGHNT, CDR2 FRNRAP. This CDR3 has 17 amino acids. Written as DNA, the CDR3 is TGTGCTAGTGGTTTGGTACGTCTAGCGGGGGACCAAGAGACCCAGTACTTC. Residues: CASGLVRLAGDQETQYF.

The V gene is TRBV5-1, the J gene TRBJ2-7; 9 positions agree with TRBD1. Germline lookup yields CDR1 SGHRS and CDR2 YFSETQ. The CDR3 contains 14 residues. The V gene end was trimmed by 1 base and the J gene end by 4 bases; junction bases not matched to a gene: 3. Written as DNA, the CDR3 is TGCGCCAGCAGCTTGACAGGGGGCGGATACGAGCAGTACTTC. Translating it yields CASSLTGGGYEQYF. The full variable domain, its missing parts supplied by reference TRBV5-1 and TRBJ2-7, is KAGVTQTPRYLIKTRGQQVTLSCSPISGHRSVSWYQQTPGQGLQFLFEYFSETQRNKGNFPGRFSGRQFSNSRSEMNVSTLELGDSALYLCASSLTGGGYEQYFGPGTRLTVT.

This clone was recorded only once. V and J are TRBV13 and TRBJ1-2; D is unclear. The germline V and J ends were trimmed by 2 bases and 0 bases, with 19 bases remaining between them. The CDR3 is made up of 18 amino acids. Germline V gives CDR1 PRHDT, CDR2 FYEKMQ (reference sequence). The CDR3 region is CASSLIGFLRYANYGYTF. For the CDR3, the DNA is TGTGCCAGCAGCTTAATCGGTTTCCTGCGGTACGCTAACTATGGCTACACCTTC.

V and J are TRBV5-1 and TRBJ1-6; tentatively, D is TRBD1 (5 bases). V was trimmed by 9 bases and J by 0 bases, leaving 10 bases between them. Germline CDR1 is SGHRS and CDR2 is YFSETQ. This CDR3 contains 14 residues. CDR3 coding DNA: TGCGCCACCACTACAGGCTCCTATAATTCACCCCTCCACTTT. This encodes CATTTGSYNSPLHF.

V usage is TRBV28 and J usage is TRBJ2-5; 11 bases are a match to TRBD2. Germline V gene lookup returns CDR1 MDHEN and CDR2 SYDVKM. Trimming removed 8 bases from V and 3 bases from J; junction bases left unmatched: 11. This CDR3 is built from 16 residues. The DNA of the CDR3 is TGTGCCAGCCTCGGGACTAGCGGAACTTATAAAGAGACCCAGTACTTC. It translates to CASLGTSGTYKETQYF.

On this clone: Other DNA sequences in this specimen translate into the identical CDR3. The chain links TRBV6-6 to TRBJ1-2; the match to TRBD1 covers 12 bases. The junction had 6 bases not matched to a gene; V was cut back by 6 bases and J by 7 bases. There are 14 residues in the CDR3. Germline V CDR1 and CDR2: MNHNY, SVGAGI (reference sequence). CDR3 protein: CASRLGTGGAGYTF. In DNA, the CDR3 is TGTGCCAGCAGACTCGGGACAGGGGGCGCTGGCTACACCTTC.

A word on this clone: This CDR3 is missing its conserved last phenylalanine or tryptophan, likely due to a read error. V and J are TRBV30 and TRBJ1-2; 7 bases fit TRBD1. The J segment lost 4 bases and the V segment lost 6 bases, leaving 2 bases of the junction unmatched. Germline CDR1 is GTSNPN and CDR2 is SVGIG (reference sequence). This CDR3 is built from 11 residues. CDR3 amino acids: CACHRGYGYTS. The CDR3 nucleotides read TGTGCCTGCCACAGGGGCTATGGCTACACCTCC.

Only a few counts were recorded for this clone. V and J are TRBV5-1 and TRBJ1-1, with TRBD1 matching 7 bases. The CDR3 contains 14 residues. V shed 4 bases, J shed 7 bases, and the junction held 10 bases outside the gene matches. The germline V gene has CDR1 SGHRS and CDR2 YFSETQ. Here the CDR3 DNA reads TGCGCCAGCAGCGATCCTGGGACAGCTAATGAAGCTTTCTTT. The encoded protein is CASSDPGTANEAFF.

This clone was seen just once. V gene TRBV5-1 combines with J gene TRBJ2-3; the match to TRBD2 covers 12 bases. Germline CDR1 is SGHRS and CDR2 is YFSETQ. With 3 bases clipped from V and 3 bases from J, the junction kept 2 bases outside the gene matches. This CDR3 spans 15 amino acids. The CDR3 is CASSCLAGGTDTQYF. The DNA for the CDR3 is TGCGCCAGCAGCTGCCTAGCGGGGGGGACAGATACGCAGTATTTT.

The chain links TRBV16 to TRBJ1-1, with 10 bases aligning to TRBD1. The CDR3 consists of 21 residues. J was trimmed by 0 bases and V by 0 bases; bases with no gene match: 16. Per the germline V gene, CDR1 is KGHSY and CDR2 is FQNENV. CDR3 sequence (DNA): TGTGCCAGCAGCCAATCCCCCGGGACAGGGGCTAGATTCCCCATGAACACTGAAGCTTTCTTT. Translating it yields CASSQSPGTGARFPMNTEAFF.

The chain has TRBV10-3 and TRBJ1-3, with 12 bases lining up with TRBD1. J gave up 6 bases and V 7 bases, and 4 bases lay outside the gene matches. This CDR3 comprises 14 residues. The germline gives CDR1 ENHRY, CDR2 SYGVKD. CDR3: CAITGTGGENTIYF. The CDR3, as DNA: TGTGCCATCACCGGGACAGGGGGCGAAAACACCATATATTTT.

CDR3 region: CASSSPSKAGGQVDTEAFF. The CDR3 nucleotides read TGCGCCAGCAGCTCACCCTCTAAGGCAGGGGGTCAAGTCGACACTGAAGCTTTCTTT. This sequence joins TRBV4-1 and TRBJ1-1, with 7 bases fitting TRBD1. The J segment lost 3 bases and the V segment lost 5 bases, leaving 21 bases of the junction unmatched. Germline lookup yields CDR1 MGHRA and CDR2 YSYEKL. There are 19 residues in the CDR3.

The J gene is TRBJ2-2, the V gene TRBV30, with 7 bases aligning to TRBD1. Losses at the gene ends were 2 bases for V and 2 bases for J; bases not matched to a gene: 5. Per the germline V gene, CDR1 is GTSNPN and CDR2 is SVGIG (reference sequence). CDR3 length equals 15 residues. CDR3: CAWSLRDSNTGELFF. The CDR3 DNA reads as TGTGCCTGGAGTCTCCGGGACAGCAACACCGGGGAGCTGTTTTTT. The complete variable domain, with remaining parts taken from reference TRBV30 and TRBJ2-2, reads SQTIHQWPATLVQPVGSPLSLECTVEGTSNPNLYWYRQAAGRGLQLLFYSVGIGQISSEVPQNLSASRPQDRQFILSSKKLLLSDSGFYLCAWSLRDSNTGELFFGEGSRLTVL.

The gene calls are TRBV6-5 and TRBJ1-2; no clear D gene. Trimming took 4 bases from V and 8 from J, leaving 8 bases between them. Germline V gene lookup returns CDR1 MNHEY and CDR2 SVGAGI. The CDR3 loop spans 11 amino acids. The CDR3 DNA follows: TGTGCCAGCAGTTGGGCGAAGGGCTACACCTTC. This encodes CASSWAKGYTF.

The count of this clone is one. The chain carries TRBV29-1 and TRBJ2-5, with 14 bases aligning to TRBD2. This CDR3 comprises 17 residues. V lost 6 bases, J lost 2 bases, and 11 bases stayed unmatched. The germline gives CDR1 SQVTM, CDR2 ANQGSEA. CDR3 DNA sequence: TGCAGCGTATGTCCCGGGACTAGCGGGGGCACACAAGAGACCCAGTACTTC. It encodes CSVCPGTSGGTQETQYF.

The chain employs TRBV19 and TRBJ1-5; 7 bases agree with TRBD1. Germline assignment: CDR1 LNHDA and CDR2 SQIVND (reference sequence). CDR3 length equals 15 residues. Unmatched junction bases numbered 6, after V lost 6 bases and J lost 1 base. The CDR3 protein is CASRNRGQSNQPQHF. DNA of the CDR3: TGTGCCAGTAGGAACAGGGGCCAGAGCAATCAGCCCCAGCATTTT.